This T cell receptor (beta chain) was recorded in a study of T cells after yellow fever vaccination. Template-switching 5'RACE yielded the TCR cDNA; a universal primer site and UMIs were added in the process. TCRdb re-analysed the 5' RACE reads in MiXCR, keeping a single row per CDR3 protein. The table has hundreds of thousands of distinct CDR3 sequences, roughly 12% seen once. The CDR3 has 14 residues. The V and J ends lost 10 bases and 0 bases respectively, with 14 bases between them. Per germline, CDR1 ENHRY and CDR2 SYGVKD. Specimen: PBMCs, collected on the day of the yellow fever booster vaccination. The J gene is TRBJ2-3, the V gene TRBV10-3; D not resolved. This TCR was sampled from a man aged 25-45 years who received the YFV17D yellow fever vaccine. The CDR3 loop reads CASRLTSSTDTQYF. The DNA of the CDR3 is TGTGCCAGCCGGCTCACCTCTAGCACAGATACGCAGTATTTT.